This TCR beta chain emerged from a study of blood T cell repertoires in COVID-19. Study context: PBMCs, B-cell-depleted T cells, or T cells provided the cDNA or gDNA that made up the material.

Cohorts were determined from participant-reported clinical history. Recovered status applied to Cohort 3 donors who had two consecutive negative PCRs. It also applied to those with clearance or with symptom resolution. This CDR3 comprises 19 residues. CDR1 SGHRS and CDR2 YFSETQ come from the germline V gene. Trimming took 4 bases from V and 6 from J; bases not matched to a gene: 16. This table comes from immunoSEQ multiplex PCR, and its TCRdb copy is limited to in-frame clones, with some not included. Of 250,000 to 350,000 clones in the sample, approximately 88% were seen once. The sample taken for sequencing was PBMCs or T cells enriched from blood (not recorded which). The source of this sequence is a woman in her thirties or forties who had recovered from COVID-19. This chain links TRBV5-1 with TRBJ2-3; the match to TRBD2 covers 14 bases. Here the CDR3 DNA reads TGCGCCAGCAGCCTCGGGCAGGGGTGGACTAGCGGGAGGTCGGATACGCAGTATTTT. Its protein is CASSLGQGWTSGRSDTQYF. The complete variable domain, with remaining parts taken from reference TRBV5-1 and TRBJ2-3, reads KAGVTQTPRYLIKTRGQQVTLSCSPISGHRSVSWYQQTPGQGLQFLFEYFSETQRNKGNFPGRFSGRQFSNSRSEMNVSTLELGDSALYLCASSLGQGWTSGRSDTQYFGPGTRLTVL.